Following are 13 T cell receptor beta chains from one sample sequenced in a study of technical replicates of blood from a handful of donors. Sequencing was performed with immunoSEQ multiplex PCR; in TCRdb, only in-frame clones are kept and a portion is missing. The repertoire has about 97,000 clones, less than 95% of them found once; the top ten carry less than 0.4%. Material for sequencing was T cells isolated from PBMCs. These receptors came from a human donor in good health.

The chain is built from TRBV6-1 and TRBJ2-5; D is unclear. Germline-derived CDR1 and CDR2 are MNHNS and SASEGT. V dropped 8 bases and J dropped 2 bases, with 18 bases sitting between them. This CDR3 contains 15 residues. In DNA, the CDR3 is TGTGCCAGCTTATTATTATCGGGTCAGCAAGAGACCCAGTACTTC. Translated, it gives CASLLLSGQQETQYF.

V is TRBV30 and J is TRBJ2-2; 9 bases fit TRBD1. There are 14 residues in the CDR3. Germline CDR1 reads GTSNPN; CDR2 reads SVGIG (reference sequence). The CDR3 nucleotides read TGTGTGATGGACAGGGGTATGGCCACCGGGGAGCTGTTTTTT. Its protein product is CVMDRGMATGELFF.

The chain employs TRBV7-9 and TRBJ1-4; D not resolved. Looked up from germline, CDR1 is SEHNR and CDR2 is FQNEAQ (reference sequence). The CDR3 runs to 15 residues. V shed 5 bases and J shed 3 bases, with 13 bases lying between them. This CDR3 is CASSTTAGSNEKLFF. CDR3 DNA: TGTGCCAGCAGCACCACGGCGGGGTCTAATGAAAAACTGTTTTTT.

The sample holds one count of this clone. This chain connects TRBV6-1 to TRBJ2-5; no definite D call. V dropped 2 bases and J dropped 4 bases, with 8 bases sitting between them. This CDR3 contains 13 residues. The germline V gene encodes CDR1 MNHNS and CDR2 SASEGT. The CDR3 region is CASSEPSSETQYF. CDR3 in DNA: TGTGCCAGCAGTGAACCGAGCTCAGAGACCCAGTACTTC.

In its sample, this clone was seen once. The V call is TRBV7-8, the J call TRBJ2-4; 8 bases match TRBD2. Germline V gene sequence: CDR1 SGHVS, CDR2 FQNEAQ. This CDR3 contains 16 residues. V gave up 4 bases and J gave up 9 bases; unmatched junction bases: 14. CDR3 amino acids: CASSSPGSGATAIQYF. Here the CDR3 DNA reads TGTGCCAGCAGCTCGCCGGGTAGCGGGGCTACGGCCATTCAGTACTTC.

The chain is built from TRBV30 and TRBJ1-4; D gene uncertain. V lost 4 bases, J lost 8 bases, and 14 bases lay in between. The CDR3 runs 13 residues. Germline loops: CDR1 GTSNPN, CDR2 SVGIG (reference sequence). The CDR3, as DNA: TGTGCCTGGATGGCGGGGTCAAGCGAAAAACTGTTTTTT. Translating it yields CAWMAGSSEKLFF.

V is TRBV7-8 and J is TRBJ1-1; possibly TRBD1 for D (5 bases). This CDR3 is 13 amino acids long. Trimming took off 5 bases at V and 7 bases at J, with 14 bases between the two ends. Looked up from germline, CDR1 is SGHVS and CDR2 is FQNEAQ. DNA for the CDR3: TGTGCCAGCAGCCCTATGGTGGGACTTGAAGCTTTCTTT. As protein: CASSPMVGLEAFF.

This clone was detected a few times. The chain is built from TRBV29-1 and TRBJ2-7; D is perhaps TRBD2 (5 bases). CDR1 is SQVTM and CDR2 is ANQGSEA in the germline V gene. The length of the CDR3 is 13 residues. V was clipped by 5 bases and J by 2 bases, with 13 bases between them. The CDR3 loop reads CSVLELGTYEQYF. In DNA form, the CDR3 reads TGCAGCGTTTTAGAACTAGGCACCTACGAGCAGTACTTC.

The chain is built from TRBV7-3 and TRBJ2-1; a possible D gene is TRBD2 (5 bases). Germline CDR1 and CDR2: SGHTA and FQGTGA. The CDR3 is 16 residues long. The V and J ends lost 4 bases and 6 bases respectively, with 19 bases between them. The CDR3 sequence is CASSSNPISAINEQFF. The DNA for the CDR3 is TGTGCCAGCAGCTCCAACCCAATTAGCGCCATCAATGAGCAGTTCTTC.

The sample holds one count of this clone. The chain joins TRBV15 to TRBJ2-2, with TRBD1 matching 9 bases. The CDR3 length is 15 residues. The germline V gene has CDR1 LNHNV and CDR2 YYDKDF (reference sequence). Trimming removed 2 bases from V and 6 bases from J; junction bases left unmatched: 4. The CDR3 DNA is TGTGCCACCAGCAGAAGGACAGGGGCAGCCGGGGAGCTGTTTTTT. This sequence encodes CATSRRTGAAGELFF.

The V call is TRBV7-9, the J call TRBJ2-7; tentatively, D is TRBD1 (6 bases). The CDR3 loop spans 15 amino acids. Trimming took 3 bases from V and 3 from J, leaving 15 bases between them. Germline V lookup: CDR1 SEHNR, CDR2 FQNEAQ (reference sequence). This CDR3 reads CASSFRGTPLYEQYF. The CDR3, as DNA: TGTGCCAGCAGCTTCAGGGGAACCCCCCTCTACGAGCAGTACTTC.

The V call is TRBV19, the J call TRBJ1-5; D possibly corresponds to TRBD1 (6 bases). CDR1 is LNHDA and CDR2 is SQIVND in the germline V gene (reference sequence). This CDR3 is 14 amino acids long. V was pared by 7 bases and J by 4 bases, with 14 bases between. CDR3 nucleotide sequence: TGTGCCAGTACCGCGACAGGATTAAATCAGCCCCAGCATTTT. It encodes CASTATGLNQPQHF.

The CDR3 here is CASSQDHGAGVRTGELFF. The CDR3 DNA is TGCGCCAGCAGCCAAGATCACGGGGCAGGGGTTAGGACCGGGGAGCTGTTTTTT. The chain employs TRBV4-1 and TRBJ2-2; weak D call: TRBD1 (6 bases). Germline loops: CDR1 MGHRA, CDR2 YSYEKL. Trimming left V 0 bases short and J 5 bases short, with 19 bases between. There are 18 residues in the CDR3.